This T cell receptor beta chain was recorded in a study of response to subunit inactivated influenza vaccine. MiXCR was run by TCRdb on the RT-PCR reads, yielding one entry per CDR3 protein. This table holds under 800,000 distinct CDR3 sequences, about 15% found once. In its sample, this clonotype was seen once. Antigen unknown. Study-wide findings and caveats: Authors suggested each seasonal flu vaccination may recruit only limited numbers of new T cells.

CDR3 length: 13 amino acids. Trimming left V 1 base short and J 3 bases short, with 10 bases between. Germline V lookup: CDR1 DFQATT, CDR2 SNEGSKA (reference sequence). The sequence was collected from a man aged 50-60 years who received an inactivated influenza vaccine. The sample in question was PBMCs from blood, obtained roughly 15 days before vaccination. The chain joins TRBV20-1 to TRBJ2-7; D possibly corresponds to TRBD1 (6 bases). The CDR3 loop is CSARAGQGYEQYF. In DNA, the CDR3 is TGCAGTGCTAGAGCGGGACAAGGCTACGAGCAGTACTTC.